These T cell receptor beta chains were read from a single sample in a study of regulatory T cells in long-lasting Graves disease. From the multiplex PCR reads, TCRdb called clonotypes with MiXCR, one entry per CDR3 protein. The table has a few hundred thousand distinct CDR3 sequences, over 9.5% seen once. The data also belong to a second study, concerning T cells in Graves' hyperthyroidism and ophthalmopathy.

Source: peripheral blood mononuclear cells (PBMCs), taken at new diagnosis, from a patient treated with antithyroid drugs. These receptors originate from a woman aged 18 to 35 with Graves disease. Each CDR3 is given with its conserved first and last residue.

j_gene: TRBJ2-7; v_gene: TRBV6-2/TRBV6-3; CDR3aa: CASSRTTTGEQYF
j_gene: TRBJ2-1; v_gene: TRBV5-1; CDR3aa: CASSLVAGGPIREQFF
j_gene: TRBJ2-7; v_gene: TRBV7-3; CDR3aa: CASSSKGQGLYEQYF
j_gene: TRBJ2-1; v_gene: TRBV6-2/TRBV6-3; CDR3aa: CASSPHPSGRFNEQFF
j_gene: TRBJ1-2; v_gene: TRBV28; CDR3aa: CASSFPQGNYGYTF
j_gene: TRBJ2-2; v_gene: TRBV9; CDR3aa: CASSVRAGRASNTGELFF
j_gene: TRBJ2-1; v_gene: TRBV12-3/TRBV12-4; CDR3aa: CASSFPTSDYNEQFF
j_gene: TRBJ1-6; v_gene: TRBV7-2; CDR3aa: CASSLGSYNSPLHF
j_gene: TRBJ1-1; v_gene: TRBV18; CDR3aa: CASSPQGYTEAFF
j_gene: TRBJ1-1; v_gene: TRBV3-1; CDR3aa: CASSQGPTGLNTEAFF
j_gene: TRBJ2-7; v_gene: TRBV6-5; CDR3aa: CASSYGPHLKGYEQYF
j_gene: TRBJ2-4; v_gene: TRBV5-1; CDR3aa: CASSLHAGVDKNIQYF
j_gene: TRBJ2-5; v_gene: TRBV4-1; CDR3aa: CASSQGSGMVGTQYF